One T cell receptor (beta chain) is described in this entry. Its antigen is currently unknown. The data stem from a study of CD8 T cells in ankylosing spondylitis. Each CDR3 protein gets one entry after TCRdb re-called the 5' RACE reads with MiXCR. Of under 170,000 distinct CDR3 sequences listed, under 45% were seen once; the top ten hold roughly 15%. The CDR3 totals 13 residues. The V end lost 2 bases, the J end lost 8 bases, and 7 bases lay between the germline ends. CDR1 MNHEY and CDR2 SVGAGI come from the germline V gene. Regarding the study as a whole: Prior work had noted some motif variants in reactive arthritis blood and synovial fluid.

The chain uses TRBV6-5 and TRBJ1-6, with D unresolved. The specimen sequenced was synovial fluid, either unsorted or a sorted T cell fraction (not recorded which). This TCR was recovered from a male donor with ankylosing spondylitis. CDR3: CASSYADHSPLHF. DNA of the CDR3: TGTGCCAGCAGTTACGCAGATCATTCACCCCTCCACTTT.